One sample yielded the 23 T cell receptor beta chains listed below, sequenced in a study of T cell responses to AZD1222 COVID-19 vaccine. The protocol was immunoSEQ multiplex PCR, while the TCRdb copy is restricted to in-frame clones and leaves out a portion. The data hold about 120,000 clones, with 81% observed a single time. Sample: peripheral blood, taken on day 0 of AZD1222 vaccination. These TCRs come from an adult in good health.

The J gene is TRBJ2-7, the V gene TRBV9; 8 positions agree with TRBD2. Germline CDR1 is SGDLS and CDR2 is YYNGEE. The junction had 6 bases not matched to a gene; V was cut back by 0 bases and J by 10 bases. The CDR3 is 13 residues long. DNA for the CDR3: TGTGCCAGCAGCGTAGGGTTTAGCGGGGTCCAGTACTTC. The encoded protein is CASSVGFSGVQYF.

The chain couples TRBV9 to TRBJ2-1; D might be TRBD2 (6 bases). Trimming pared 3 bases from V and 4 bases from J, leaving 20 bases between. CDR1 SGDLS and CDR2 YYNGEE come from the germline V gene. CDR3 size: 17 residues. The CDR3 reads CASSESPGRGLYNEQFF. CDR3 DNA: TGTGCCAGCAGCGAGTCCCCGGGGCGGGGACTGTACAATGAGCAGTTCTTC.

This clone was seen more than once but under ten times. The J gene is TRBJ2-7, the V gene TRBV2; 7 nucleotides agree with TRBD2. V gave up 9 bases and J gave up 0 bases; unmatched junction bases: 5. CDR1 is SNHLY and CDR2 is FYNNEI in the germline V gene. There are 13 residues in the CDR3. For the CDR3, the DNA is TGTGCCAGAGCGGGACGAAACTCCTACGAGCAGTACTTC. Protein sequence: CARAGRNSYEQYF.

The chain uses TRBV11-3 and TRBJ2-1; D is unresolved. The CDR3 is made up of 14 amino acids. The germline V and J ends were trimmed by 4 bases and 1 base, with 8 bases remaining between them. Germline V gives CDR1 SGHNT, CDR2 YENEEA. CDR3: CASSSSGSYNEQFF. Here the CDR3 DNA reads TGTGCCAGCAGCTCCAGTGGGTCCTACAATGAGCAGTTCTTC.

V and J are TRBV7-5 and TRBJ1-6; TRBD1, the D gene given by the table, was not confirmed from the DNA. TRBV7-5 is given as a pseudogene. This CDR3 comprises 17 residues. The CDR3 sequence: CVRSLVGQGEAFSPLHF. CDR3 sequence (DNA): TGTGTCAGAAGCTTAGTGGGACAGGGGGAGGCCTTTTCACCCCTCCACTTT.

The chain combines TRBV6-5 with TRBJ1-2; D possibly corresponds to TRBD1 (6 bases). This CDR3 is 15 amino acids long. CDR1 is MNHEY and CDR2 is SVGAGI in the germline V gene. The V end was cut by 0 bases, the J end by 4 bases, with 12 bases between. DNA for the CDR3: TGTGCCAGCAGTTACTCGAAGCAGGGGCGCTATGGCTACACCTTC. This encodes CASSYSKQGRYGYTF.

This clone has only a few counts. This chain joins TRBV6-5 and TRBJ1-3; weak D call: TRBD1 (6 bases). Deletions cut 5 bases from V and 4 bases from J, with 12 bases between. The CDR3 runs to 14 residues. The germline V gene encodes CDR1 MNHEY and CDR2 SVGAGI. Here the CDR3 DNA reads TGTGCCAGCAGTAACCGAGGGGGGGGAAACACCATATATTTT. Protein sequence: CASSNRGGGNTIYF.

This chain connects TRBV19 to TRBJ2-2; 9 nucleotides align to TRBD2. V was pared by 4 bases and J by 1 base, with 4 bases of the junction left unmatched. The CDR3 has 16 residues. Germline assignment: CDR1 LNHDA and CDR2 SQIVND (reference sequence). The CDR3 sequence is CASSTAGGLNTGELFF. The CDR3 region has the DNA TGTGCCAGTAGTACCGCGGGAGGGCTGAACACCGGGGAGCTGTTTTTT.

The J gene is TRBJ1-5, the V gene TRBV28; 7 bases line up with TRBD1. CDR3 length: 13 residues. V trimming: 6 bases; J trimming: 3 bases; junction bases outside the gene matches: 2. Germline-derived CDR1 and CDR2 are MDHEN and SYDVKM. In nucleotides, the CDR3 is TGTGCCAGCAGGGGACAGAACAATCAGCCCCAGCATTTT. Amino acid sequence: CASRGQNNQPQHF. The full variable domain, in which reference TRBV28 and TRBJ1-5 provide the parts outside the CDR3, is DVKVTQSSRYLVKRTGEKVFLECVQDMDHENMFWYRQDPGLGLRLIYFSYDVKMKEKGDIPEGYSVSREKKERFSLILESASTNQTSMYLCASRGQNNQPQHFGDGTRLSIL.

This chain joins TRBV9 and TRBJ2-7; D might be TRBD1 (5 bases). The germline CDR1 and CDR2 sequences are SGDLS and YYNGEE. The CDR3 length is 14 residues. V was pared by 3 bases and J by 6 bases, with 16 bases between. The CDR3 DNA follows: TGTGCCAGCAGCGCCGCCCTTGATGGGGCCGAGCAGTACTTC. Its protein is CASSAALDGAEQYF.

The gene calls are TRBV5-1 and TRBJ2-2; 9 nucleotides align to TRBD1. The length of the CDR3 is 16 residues. Germline assignment: CDR1 SGHRS and CDR2 YFSETQ. The trim removed 4 bases at V and 3 bases at J, leaving 7 bases unmatched. The CDR3 loop is CASSTQGAQDTGELFF. In DNA, the CDR3 is TGCGCCAGCAGCACACAGGGGGCCCAGGACACCGGGGAGCTGTTTTTT.

The chain employs TRBV19 and TRBJ2-2, with D unclear. Germline CDR1 LNHDA, CDR2 SQIVND (reference sequence). With 5 bases removed from V and 4 bases from J, the gap between germline ends came to 8 bases. CDR3 length equals 13 residues. The CDR3 nucleotides read TGTGCCAGTAGTGTGGGCCCCACCGGGGAGCTGTTTTTT. Translating it yields CASSVGPTGELFF.

CDR3 in DNA: TGTGCCAGCACCCGAGAGGGGATGGAGTACCAAGAGACCCAGTACTTC. Amino acids: CASTREGMEYQETQYF. V and J are TRBV28 and TRBJ2-5, with D perhaps TRBD1 or TRBD2 (5 bases each). The CDR3 spans 16 residues. Trimming shortened V by 7 bases and J by 0 bases, and 18 bases separated the two germline ends. Germline V gene sequence: CDR1 MDHEN, CDR2 SYDVKM.

This clone has a single count. J is TRBJ2-1 and V is TRBV7-2; the D is unclear. V lost 4 bases and J 7 bases, leaving 17 bases between the germline ends. Per the germline V gene, CDR1 is SGHTA and CDR2 is FQGNSA. CDR3 length: 15 residues. CDR3 amino acids: CASSYRGGNRNEQFF. CDR3 coding DNA: TGTGCCAGCAGCTATCGCGGCGGTAATCGGAATGAGCAGTTCTTC.

The chain is built from TRBV5-1 and TRBJ2-7; 10 positions match TRBD1. Trimming at V came to 1 base and at J to 4 bases, leaving 5 bases not matched to a gene. This CDR3 is built from 15 residues. CDR1 is SGHRS, CDR2 YFSETQ, per germline. The CDR3 protein is CASSLRGTGAYEQYF. Here the CDR3 DNA reads TGCGCCAGCAGCTTGAGGGGGACAGGGGCATACGAGCAGTACTTC. The variable domain in full, completed from reference TRBV5-1 and TRBJ2-7, reads KAGVTQTPRYLIKTRGQQVTLSCSPISGHRSVSWYQQTPGQGLQFLFEYFSETQRNKGNFPGRFSGRQFSNSRSEMNVSTLELGDSALYLCASSLRGTGAYEQYFGPGTRLTVT.

The chain recombines TRBV6-5 with TRBJ1-1; 11 nucleotides line up with TRBD1. The CDR3 has 14 residues. The ends lost 6 bases at V and 5 bases at J; junction bases unmatched: 5. CDR1 is MNHEY, CDR2 SVGAGI, per germline. CDR3 sequence (DNA): TGTGCCAGCAGAATGGACAGGGGGCCTACTGAAGCTTTCTTT. Translating gives CASRMDRGPTEAFF.

The rearrangement links TRBV18 to TRBJ1-2; maybe TRBD1 (5 bases). Germline V gene data show CDR1 as KGHSH and CDR2 as LQKENI. V lost 2 bases and J lost 4, with 14 bases in between. The CDR3 contains 15 residues. CDR3 amino acids: CASSPDAGLGYGYTF. In nucleotides, the CDR3 is TGTGCCAGCTCACCAGATGCGGGGCTCGGCTATGGCTACACCTTC.

The chain carries TRBV4-3 and TRBJ2-1; 13 nucleotides align to TRBD2. The CDR3 runs to 19 residues. From germline, CDR1 is LGHNA and CDR2 YSLEER. J was trimmed by 3 bases and V by 2 bases; bases with no gene match: 10. Here the CDR3 DNA reads TGCGCCAGCAGCCAACATGGACTAGCGGGGGTCTCCATCTACAATGAGCAGTTCTTC. Translating gives CASSQHGLAGVSIYNEQFF.

The chain combines TRBV10-2 with TRBJ2-4; no definite D call. The CDR3 totals 17 residues. Trimming shortened V by 2 bases and J by 0 bases, and 14 bases separated the two germline ends. Germline V gives CDR1 WSHSY, CDR2 SAAADI. CDR3 nucleotide sequence: TGCGCCAGCAGTGAGCCGCACGGCATCCTAGCCAAAAACATTCAGTACTTC. It codes for CASSEPHGILAKNIQYF.

J is TRBJ1-2 and V is TRBV6-5, with D uncertain. V lost 6 bases, J lost 6 bases, and 17 bases lay in between. This CDR3 spans 14 amino acids. Germline V gives CDR1 MNHEY, CDR2 SVGAGI. CDR3 region: CASSLRGRDDGYTF. The CDR3 nucleotides read TGTGCCAGCAGCCTACGTGGGAGGGATGATGGCTACACCTTC.

The chain is built from TRBV2 and TRBJ1-2; 7 bases map to TRBD1. The CDR3 is made up of 13 amino acids. After removal of 6 bases from V and 8 bases from J, the junction contained 9 bases not matched to a gene. Germline values: CDR1 SNHLY, CDR2 FYNNEI. For the CDR3, the DNA is TGTGCCAGCAGGTCCGGGACAGTTCCAGGCTACACCTTC. Residues: CASRSGTVPGYTF.

The CDR3 loop reads CASSVAQNTEAFF. DNA of the CDR3: TGTGCCAGCAGCGTAGCGCAGAACACTGAAGCTTTCTTT. The rearrangement uses TRBV9 and TRBJ1-1; D is uncertain. Germline V lookup: CDR1 SGDLS, CDR2 YYNGEE. The CDR3 contains 13 residues. The ends were cut back, 0 bases at V and 1 base at J, with 4 bases in the middle.

This clone turned up a few times. The V gene is TRBV27, the J gene TRBJ2-7, with 7 bases that match TRBD2. Germline values: CDR1 MNHEY, CDR2 SMNVEV (reference sequence). V dropped 3 bases and J dropped 2; count of bases not matched to a gene: 4. This CDR3 region has 14 residues. CDR3 sequence: CASSFGGGPYEQYF. Written as DNA, the CDR3 is TGTGCCAGCAGTTTCGGGGGAGGGCCCTACGAGCAGTACTTC.